The present entry profiles one T cell receptor (beta chain) with its context. What it recognizes is unknown. V lost 0 bases to trimming and J lost 3 bases; unmatched junction nucleotides: 3. The CDR3 has 15 residues. Germline-derived CDR1 and CDR2 are MNHEY and SVGAGI. This record comes from a study of CD8+ T cells in alopecia areata. Study-wide context: Treated patients received oral tofacitinib, 5 to 10 mg twice daily.

General study points: Alopecia totalis/universalis scalp especially showed more expanded CD8+ clones than normal scalp.

Extracted from the samples, RNA was reverse transcribed into cDNA to serve as the sequencing template. The assay was immunoSEQ multiplex PCR, and TCRdb's table has in-frame clones only and misses some. The sample includes approximately 180,000 clones, 65% to 75% of them seen just once. The chain combines TRBV6-5 with TRBJ2-7; 9 bases map to TRBD1. This receptor was identified in a human donor with alopecia areata. The input for sequencing was CD8+ T cells sorted from blood, taken at week 0. Written as DNA, the CDR3 is TGTGCCAGCAGTTACTCGACAGGGGGAATCTACGAGCAGTACTTC. It yields the protein CASSYSTGGIYEQYF.